This TCR beta chain was captured by sequencing in a study of blood T cell repertoires in COVID-19. Study-wide background: Specimens from acute and convalescent COVID-19 originated in the United States, Italy and Spain. Sources were T cells, B-cell-depleted T cells, or PBMCs; the material itself was cDNA or gDNA.

The germline V gene has CDR1 GTSNPN and CDR2 SVGIG (reference sequence). V trimming: 0 bases; J trimming: 3 bases; junction bases outside the gene matches: 8. The CDR3 totals 16 residues. Per the authors' pipeline: Estimation of nucleated cell counts was performed using reference gene primer amplification. The table came from immunoSEQ multiplex PCR; TCRdb's copy has only in-frame clones and leaves some out. V, J and clone size derive from that table, while D and trimming were established from the DNA sequence. Of some 250,000 clones listed, roughly nine tenths are singletons. V and J are TRBV30 and TRBJ1-1, with 9 bases lining up with TRBD1. Source material: peripheral blood. The receptor comes from a man aged 60 to 75 with acute or convalescent COVID-19. In DNA, the CDR3 is TGTGCCTGGAGTGTCCGGGACAGGGCTAGACACACTGAAGCTTTCTTT. Protein sequence: CAWSVRDRARHTEAFF. Full variable domain (remainder filled in from reference TRBV30 and TRBJ1-1): SQTIHQWPATLVQPVGSPLSLECTVEGTSNPNLYWYRQAAGRGLQLLFYSVGIGQISSEVPQNLSASRPQDRQFILSSKKLLLSDSGFYLCAWSVRDRARHTEAFFGQGTRLTVV.